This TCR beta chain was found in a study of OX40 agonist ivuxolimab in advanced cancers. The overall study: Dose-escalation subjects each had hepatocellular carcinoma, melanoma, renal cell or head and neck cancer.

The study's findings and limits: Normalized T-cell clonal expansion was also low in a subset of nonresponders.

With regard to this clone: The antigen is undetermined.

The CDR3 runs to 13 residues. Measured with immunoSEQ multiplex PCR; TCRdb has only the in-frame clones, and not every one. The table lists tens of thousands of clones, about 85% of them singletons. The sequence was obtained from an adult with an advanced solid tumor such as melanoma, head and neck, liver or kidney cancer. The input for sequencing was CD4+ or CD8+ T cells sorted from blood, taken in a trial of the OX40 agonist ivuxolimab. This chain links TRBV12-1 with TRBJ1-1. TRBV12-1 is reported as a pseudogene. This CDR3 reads CASSTARETEAFF. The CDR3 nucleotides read TGTGCCAGCAGCACGGCCCGGGAGACTGAAGCTTTCTTT.